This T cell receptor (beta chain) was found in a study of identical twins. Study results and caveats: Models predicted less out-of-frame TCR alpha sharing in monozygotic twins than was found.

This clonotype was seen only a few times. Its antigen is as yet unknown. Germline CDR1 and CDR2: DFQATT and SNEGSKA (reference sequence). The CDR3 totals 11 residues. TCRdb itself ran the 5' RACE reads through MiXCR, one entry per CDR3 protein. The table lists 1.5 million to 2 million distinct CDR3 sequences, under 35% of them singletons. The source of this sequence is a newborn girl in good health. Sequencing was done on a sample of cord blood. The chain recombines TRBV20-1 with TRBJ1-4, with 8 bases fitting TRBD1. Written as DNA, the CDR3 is TGCAGGACAGGGGCTAATGAAAAACTGTTTTTT. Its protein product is CRTGANEKLFF.